Shown below are 20 T cell receptor beta chains from a single sample sequenced in a study of Graves' ophthalmopathy and Graves' hyperthyroidism. RNA transcripts yielded amplified TCR beta CDR3 regions. RT-PCR in the first round used HTBI primers; a second-round multiplex PCR followed. TCRdb processed the multiplex PCR reads anew with MiXCR; each CDR3 protein has one entry. The sample records 300,000 to 400,000 distinct CDR3 sequences, approximately 18% being singletons. The sequenced material came from peripheral blood. The receptors shown here come from an adult woman with stable Graves' hyperthyroidism.

This clonotype was seen ten or more times. The CDR3 sequence: CASRVDRDLQETQYF. CDR3 nucleotides: TGTGCCAGCAGGGTGGACAGGGATCTCCAAGAGACCCAGTACTTC. The chain links TRBV2 to TRBJ2-5, with TRBD1 identical over 8 bases. Germline V CDR1 and CDR2: SNHLY, FYNNEI. The trim removed 6 bases at V and 1 base at J, leaving 7 bases unmatched. This CDR3 comprises 15 residues.

This clonotype was detected many times. The chain couples TRBV12-3 or TRBV12-4 to TRBJ1-2; D call uncertain. V was pared by 5 bases and J by 0 bases, with 10 bases between. The CDR3 has 14 amino acids. CDR3 sequence (DNA): TGTGCCAGCAGTATAGACGGGACTAACTATGGCTACACCTTC. It specifies CASSIDGTNYGYTF.

This clonotype occurred a few times. V gene TRBV19 combines with J gene TRBJ2-2; tentatively, D is TRBD1 (5 bases). Per the germline V gene, CDR1 is LNHDA and CDR2 is SQIVND (reference sequence). V was trimmed by 10 bases and J by 6 bases, leaving 12 bases between them. This CDR3 comprises 12 residues. As DNA, the CDR3 is TGTGCCATAGCCCAGGGCCCCGGGGAGCTGTTTTTT. It encodes CAIAQGPGELFF.

V and J are TRBV4-1 and TRBJ2-7, with a weak D call TRBD1 (5 bases). The ends were cut back, 0 bases at V and 5 bases at J, with 8 bases in the middle. In germline, CDR1 is MGHRA, CDR2 YSYEKL. The CDR3 has 13 amino acids. The CDR3 nucleotides read TGCGCCAGCAGCCAAGATATCAGGGACGAGCAGTACTTC. Its protein product is CASSQDIRDEQYF.

In its sample, this clonotype was seen a few times. The gene calls are TRBV12-3 or TRBV12-4 and TRBJ2-2; D may be TRBD1 or TRBD2 (5 bases each). The CDR3 contains 13 residues. Trimming stripped 1 base from V and 7 bases from J, with 7 bases between. The CDR3 DNA reads as TGTGCCAGCAGTTTAGGGGGGAGCGGGGAGCTGTTTTTT. Residues: CASSLGGSGELFF.

This sequence joins TRBV12-3 or TRBV12-4 and TRBJ1-3; no reliable D call. Trimming removed 2 bases from V and 4 bases from J, with 9 bases in between. The CDR3 loop spans 14 amino acids. The CDR3 sequence is CASSLKEPGNTIYF. The CDR3 coding sequence is TGTGCCAGCAGTTTAAAGGAACCAGGAAACACCATATATTTT.

Ten or more counts support this clonotype. The chain carries TRBV20-1 and TRBJ1-5, with D hard to call. The CDR3 is 11 residues long. Germline V lookup: CDR1 DFQATT, CDR2 SNEGSKA (reference sequence). The ends were cut back, 3 bases at V and 6 bases at J, with 6 bases in the middle. The CDR3 loop is CSASTVQPQHF. The CDR3 nucleotides read TGCAGTGCTAGTACTGTTCAGCCCCAGCATTTT.

This clonotype was seen many times. The rearrangement links TRBV2 to TRBJ1-5, with no clear D. This CDR3 has 15 residues. Trimming took off 1 base at V and 1 base at J, with 8 bases between the two ends. Germline V CDR1 and CDR2: SNHLY, FYNNEI. This CDR3 is CASSEESRSNQPQHF. CDR3 sequence (DNA): TGTGCCAGCAGTGAAGAGAGCAGAAGCAATCAGCCCCAGCATTTT.

This clonotype was observed at least ten times. The chain joins TRBV6-5 to TRBJ1-2, with D tentatively TRBD1 (5 bases). The CDR3 spans 16 residues. The germline V gene encodes CDR1 MNHEY and CDR2 SVGAGI. With 3 bases removed from V and 6 bases from J, the gap between germline ends came to 20 bases. The CDR3 DNA reads as TGTGCCAGCAGTTATCTCCCAGGAGGGACGGGACATGGCTACACCTTC. Its protein product is CASSYLPGGTGHGYTF.

This clonotype was observed many times. V is TRBV20-1 and J is TRBJ2-7; D possibly matches TRBD1 or TRBD2 (5 bases each). Germline V gene sequence: CDR1 DFQATT, CDR2 SNEGSKA (reference sequence). The CDR3 contains 14 residues. The V end lost 1 base, the J end lost 4 bases, and 14 bases lay between the germline ends. The CDR3 here is CSARGRDHLYEQYF. In DNA form, the CDR3 reads TGCAGTGCTAGAGGCAGGGACCACCTTTACGAGCAGTACTTC.

Only one count was recorded for this clonotype. One end of the junction does not line up with germline, which may come from a read error. V and J are TRBV2 and TRBJ1-5; no definite D call. The germline V gene encodes CDR1 SNHLY and CDR2 FYNNEI. The CDR3 has 14 amino acids. This CDR3 reads CASAVQRCNQSQHF. CDR3 in DNA: TGTGCCAGCGCGGTACAGCGCTGCAATCAGTCCCAGCATTTT.

This clonotype was recorded many times. The J gene is TRBJ1-1, the V gene TRBV12-5, with D maybe TRBD1 (6 bases). Trimming cost V 2 bases and J 5 bases, with 15 bases left between them. Germline-derived CDR1 and CDR2 are LGHNT and FRNRAP. This CDR3 has 15 amino acids. The CDR3 DNA reads as TGTGCTAGTGGTTTGTCCACTACAGGGAGGACTGAAGCTTTCTTT. It encodes CASGLSTTGRTEAFF.

The J gene is TRBJ2-7, the V gene TRBV20-1; tentative D call: TRBD2 (6 bases). V was pared by 1 base and J by 5 bases, with 6 bases between. CDR3 length: 11 amino acids. CDR1 is DFQATT and CDR2 is SNEGSKA in the germline V gene (reference sequence). The DNA for the CDR3 is TGCAGTGCTAGAGGGAGGGACGAGCAGTACTTC. Protein sequence: CSARGRDEQYF.

This clonotype was seen repeatedly, ten times or more. The chain uses TRBV20-1 and TRBJ2-7; 8 nucleotides align to TRBD1. J was trimmed by 4 bases and V by 2 bases; bases with no gene match: 7. Germline values: CDR1 DFQATT, CDR2 SNEGSKA (reference sequence). The CDR3 runs 14 residues. The CDR3 region is CSARPRGRDYEQYF. The CDR3, as DNA: TGCAGTGCTAGACCCAGGGGGCGCGATTACGAGCAGTACTTC.

The rearrangement joins TRBV6-1 to TRBJ2-7; D gene unclear. Trimming left V 1 base short and J 7 bases short, with 17 bases between. Germline CDR1 reads MNHNS; CDR2 reads SASEGT. This CDR3 has 15 residues. The CDR3 here is CASSEVAGDVEEQYF. In DNA form, the CDR3 reads TGTGCCAGCAGTGAAGTTGCAGGAGACGTCGAAGAGCAGTACTTC.

The V and J genes are TRBV11-2 and TRBJ2-7, with D unclear. From germline, CDR1 is SGHAT and CDR2 FQNNGV. The CDR3 sequence is 12 residues long. V was pared by 6 bases and J by 3 bases, with 9 bases between. This chain's CDR3 is CASSVRVYEQYF. The DNA for the CDR3 is TGTGCCAGCAGTGTTCGAGTCTACGAGCAGTACTTC.

The chain carries TRBV7-2 and TRBJ2-2, with D possibly TRBD2 on 6 matching bases. CDR1 is SGHTA and CDR2 is FQGNSA in the germline V gene. Trimming stripped 5 bases from V and 3 bases from J, with 13 bases between. This CDR3 is 15 amino acids long. This CDR3 is CASSIGGGYTGELFF. The CDR3 coding sequence is TGTGCCAGCAGCATCGGGGGTGGGTACACCGGGGAGCTGTTTTTT. Looking up the rest from reference TRBV7-2 and TRBJ2-2 gives the full variable domain: GAGVSQSPSNKVTEKGKDVELRCDPISGHTALYWYRQSLGQGLEFLIYFQGNSAPDKSGLPSDRFSAERTGGSVSTLTIQRTQQEDSAVYLCASSIGGGYTGELFFGEGSRLTVL.

The table lists this clonotype with many counts. The rearrangement uses TRBV3-1 and TRBJ1-3, with TRBD1 matching 11 bases. Germline-derived CDR1 and CDR2 are LGHDT and YNNKEL (reference sequence). V dropped 6 bases and J dropped 0; count of bases not matched to a gene: 10. This CDR3 spans 18 amino acids. The CDR3: CASRSGTGGTSSGNTIYF. The CDR3 region has the DNA TGTGCCAGCAGAAGTGGGACAGGGGGAACGAGCTCTGGAAACACCATATATTTT.

This sequence joins TRBV7-9 and TRBJ2-7, with 10 positions matching TRBD1. The CDR3 covers 15 residues. From germline, CDR1 is SEHNR and CDR2 FQNEAQ (reference sequence). V shed 5 bases, J shed 2 bases, and the junction held 6 bases outside the gene matches. CDR3 nucleotide sequence: TGTGCCAGCAGCACCGGACAGGGGGGCACCTACGAGCAGTACTTC. This translates into CASSTGQGGTYEQYF.

The J gene is TRBJ2-2, the V gene TRBV29-1, with a weak D call TRBD1 (5 bases). Trimming stripped 5 bases from V and 8 bases from J, with 12 bases between. Germline V gene data show CDR1 as SQVTM and CDR2 as ANQGSEA. The CDR3 spans 12 residues. The CDR3 DNA reads as TGCAGCGTTACGGGCCCAGGGGGGGAGCTGTTTTTT. It encodes CSVTGPGGELFF.